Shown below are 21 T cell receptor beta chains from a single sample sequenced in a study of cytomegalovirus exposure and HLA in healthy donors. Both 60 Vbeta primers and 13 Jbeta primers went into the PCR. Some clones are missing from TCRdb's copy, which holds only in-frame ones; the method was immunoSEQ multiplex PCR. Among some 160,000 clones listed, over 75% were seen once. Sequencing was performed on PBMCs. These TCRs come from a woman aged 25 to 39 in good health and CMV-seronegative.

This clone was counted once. The CDR3 coding sequence is TGTGCCAGCAGCGGGGCCGCCACGTCTGAAGCTTTCTTT. Residues: CASSGAATSEAFF. The rearrangement links TRBV9 to TRBJ1-1; D remains unclear. Germline CDR1 reads SGDLS; CDR2 reads YYNGEE. The CDR3 is 13 residues long. Deletions cut 3 bases from V and 6 bases from J, with 12 bases between.

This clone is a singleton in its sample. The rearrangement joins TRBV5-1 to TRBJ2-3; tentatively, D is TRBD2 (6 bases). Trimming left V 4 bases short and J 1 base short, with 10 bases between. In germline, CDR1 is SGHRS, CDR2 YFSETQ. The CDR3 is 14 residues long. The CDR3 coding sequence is TGCGCCAGCAGCCCGGGCGGGGGCACAGATACGCAGTATTTT. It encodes CASSPGGGTDTQYF.

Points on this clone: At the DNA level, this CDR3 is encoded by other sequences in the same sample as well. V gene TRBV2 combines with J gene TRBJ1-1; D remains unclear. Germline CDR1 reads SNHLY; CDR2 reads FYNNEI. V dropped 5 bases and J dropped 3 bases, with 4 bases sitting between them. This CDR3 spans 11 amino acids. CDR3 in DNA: TGTGCCAGCAGTCTGTACACTGAAGCTTTCTTT. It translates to CASSLYTEAFF.

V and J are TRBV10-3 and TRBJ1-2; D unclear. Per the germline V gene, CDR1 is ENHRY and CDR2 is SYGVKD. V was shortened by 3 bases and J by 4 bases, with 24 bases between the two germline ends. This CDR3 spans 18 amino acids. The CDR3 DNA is TGTGCCATCAGTGACCCCACTGGTGGAGGGTACACTATCTATGGCTACACCTTC. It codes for CAISDPTGGGYTIYGYTF.

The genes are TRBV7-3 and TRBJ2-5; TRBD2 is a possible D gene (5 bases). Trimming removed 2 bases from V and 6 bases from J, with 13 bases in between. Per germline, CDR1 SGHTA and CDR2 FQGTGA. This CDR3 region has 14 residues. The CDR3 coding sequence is TGTGCCAGCAGCTTATCTCCAGAGGGAAAGACCCAGTACTTC. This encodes CASSLSPEGKTQYF. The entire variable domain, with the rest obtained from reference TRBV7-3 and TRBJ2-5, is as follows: GAGVSQTPSNKVTEKGKYVELRCDPISGHTALYWYRQSLGQGPEFLIYFQGTGAADDSGLPNDRFFAVRPEGSVSTLKIQRTERGDSAVYLCASSLSPEGKTQYFGPGTRLLVL.

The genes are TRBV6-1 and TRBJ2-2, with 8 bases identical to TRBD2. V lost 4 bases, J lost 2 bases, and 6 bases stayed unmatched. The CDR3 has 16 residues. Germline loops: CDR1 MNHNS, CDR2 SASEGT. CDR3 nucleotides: TGTGCCAGCAGTGGTTTGGCGGGGGGCAACACCGGGGAGCTGTTTTTT. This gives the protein CASSGLAGGNTGELFF.

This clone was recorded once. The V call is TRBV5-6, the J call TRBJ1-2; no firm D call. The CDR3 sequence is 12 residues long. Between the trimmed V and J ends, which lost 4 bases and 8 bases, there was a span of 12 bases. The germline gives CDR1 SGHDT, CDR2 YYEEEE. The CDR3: CASSPRTRGYTF. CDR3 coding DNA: TGTGCCAGCAGCCCCCGGACTCGGGGCTACACCTTC.

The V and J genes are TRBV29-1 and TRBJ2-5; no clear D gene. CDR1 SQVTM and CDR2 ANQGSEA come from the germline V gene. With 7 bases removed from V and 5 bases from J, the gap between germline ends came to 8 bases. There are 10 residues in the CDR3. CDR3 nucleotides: TGCAGCGCGGGTGGGGAGACCCAGTACTTC. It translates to CSAGGETQYF.

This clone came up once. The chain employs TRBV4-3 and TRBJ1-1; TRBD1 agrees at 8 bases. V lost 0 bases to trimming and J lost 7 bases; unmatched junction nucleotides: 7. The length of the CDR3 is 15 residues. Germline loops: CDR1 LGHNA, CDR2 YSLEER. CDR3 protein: CASSQELRGLDEAFF. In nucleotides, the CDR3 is TGCGCCAGCAGCCAAGAGCTCAGGGGGCTGGATGAAGCTTTCTTT.

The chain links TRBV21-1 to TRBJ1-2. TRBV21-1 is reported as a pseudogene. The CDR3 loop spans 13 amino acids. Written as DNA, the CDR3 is TGTGCCAGCAGCAAAGCACGGGGGTATGGCTACACCTTC. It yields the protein CASSKARGYGYTF.

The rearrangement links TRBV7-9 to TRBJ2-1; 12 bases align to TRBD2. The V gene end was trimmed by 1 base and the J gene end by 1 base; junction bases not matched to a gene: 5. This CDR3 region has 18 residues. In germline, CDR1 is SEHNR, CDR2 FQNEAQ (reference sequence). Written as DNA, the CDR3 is TGTGCCAGCAGCTTAGAAGCTAGCGGGGGGGTATCCTACAATGAGCAGTTCTTC. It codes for CASSLEASGGVSYNEQFF.

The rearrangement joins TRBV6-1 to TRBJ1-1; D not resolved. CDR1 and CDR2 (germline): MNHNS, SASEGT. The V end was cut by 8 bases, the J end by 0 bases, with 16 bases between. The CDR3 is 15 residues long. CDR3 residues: CASRPREVMNTEAFF. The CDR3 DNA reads TGTGCCAGCCGCCCCCGGGAGGTAATGAACACTGAAGCTTTCTTT.

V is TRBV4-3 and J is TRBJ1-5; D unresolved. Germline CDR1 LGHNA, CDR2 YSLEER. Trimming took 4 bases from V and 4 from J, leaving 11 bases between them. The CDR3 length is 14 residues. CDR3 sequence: CASSPETRNQPQHF. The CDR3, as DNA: TGCGCCAGCAGCCCAGAGACAAGAAATCAGCCCCAGCATTTT.

CDR3 coding DNA: TGCGCCAGCAGTGAGTCGAGAACTAGCGGGGGCACAGATACGCAGTATTTT. This encodes CASSESRTSGGTDTQYF. The rearrangement links TRBV10-2 to TRBJ2-3; 10 positions match TRBD2. There are 17 residues in the CDR3. The ends lost 0 bases at V and 1 base at J; junction bases unmatched: 4. Germline loops: CDR1 WSHSY, CDR2 SAAADI.

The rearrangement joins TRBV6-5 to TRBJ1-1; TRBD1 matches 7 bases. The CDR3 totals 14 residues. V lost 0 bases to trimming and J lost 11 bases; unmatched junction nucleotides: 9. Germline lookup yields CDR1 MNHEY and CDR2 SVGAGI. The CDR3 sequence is CASSYSFGRGVAFF. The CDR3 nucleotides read TGTGCCAGCAGTTACTCGTTTGGCAGGGGGGTGGCTTTCTTT.

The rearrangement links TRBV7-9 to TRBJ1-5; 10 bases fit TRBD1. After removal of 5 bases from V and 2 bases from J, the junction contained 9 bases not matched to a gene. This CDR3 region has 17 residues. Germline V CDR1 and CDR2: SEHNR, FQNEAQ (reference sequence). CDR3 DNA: TGTGCCAGCAGCGGCTCAGACAGGGGGCTGCGCAATCAGCCCCAGCATTTT. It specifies CASSGSDRGLRNQPQHF.

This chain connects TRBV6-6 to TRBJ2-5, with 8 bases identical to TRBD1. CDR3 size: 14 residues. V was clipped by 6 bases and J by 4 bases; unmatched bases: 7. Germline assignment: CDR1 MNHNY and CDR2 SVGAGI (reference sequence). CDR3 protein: CASRRDRPGETQYF. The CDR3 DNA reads TGTGCCAGCAGACGGGACAGGCCGGGAGAGACCCAGTACTTC.

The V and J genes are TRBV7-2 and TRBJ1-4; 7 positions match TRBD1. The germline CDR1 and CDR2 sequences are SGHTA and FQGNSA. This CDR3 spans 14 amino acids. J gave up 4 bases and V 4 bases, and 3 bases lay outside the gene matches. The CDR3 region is CASSYGTVNEKLFF. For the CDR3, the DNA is TGTGCCAGCAGCTATGGGACAGTTAATGAAAAACTGTTTTTT. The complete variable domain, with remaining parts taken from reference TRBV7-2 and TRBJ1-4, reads GAGVSQSPSNKVTEKGKDVELRCDPISGHTALYWYRQSLGQGLEFLIYFQGNSAPDKSGLPSDRFSAERTGGSVSTLTIQRTQQEDSAVYLCASSYGTVNEKLFFGSGTQLSVL.

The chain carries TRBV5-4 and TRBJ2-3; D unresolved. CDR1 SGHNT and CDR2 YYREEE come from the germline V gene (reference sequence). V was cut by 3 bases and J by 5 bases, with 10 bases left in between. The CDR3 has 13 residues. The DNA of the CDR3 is TGTGCCAGCAGCTCGCGCGGCGAAGATACGCAGTATTTT. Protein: CASSSRGEDTQYF.

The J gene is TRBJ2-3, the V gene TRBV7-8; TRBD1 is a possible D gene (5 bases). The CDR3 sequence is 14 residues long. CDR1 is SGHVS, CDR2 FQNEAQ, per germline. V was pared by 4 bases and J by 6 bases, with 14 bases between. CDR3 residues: CASSSDSPADTQYF. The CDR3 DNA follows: TGTGCCAGCAGCTCAGACAGTCCCGCCGATACGCAGTATTTT.

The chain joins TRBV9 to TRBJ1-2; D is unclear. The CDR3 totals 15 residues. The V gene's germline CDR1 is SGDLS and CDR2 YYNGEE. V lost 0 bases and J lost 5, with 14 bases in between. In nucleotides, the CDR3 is TGTGCCAGCAGCGTAGCTGAGGGAGGGCGGTATGGCTACACCTTC. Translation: CASSVAEGGRYGYTF. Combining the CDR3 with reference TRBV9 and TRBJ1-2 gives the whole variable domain DSGVTQTPKHLITATGQRVTLRCSPRSGDLSVYWYQQSLDQGLQFLIQYYNGEERAKGNILERFSAQQFPDLHSELNLSSLELGDSALYFCASSVAEGGRYGYTFGSGTRLTVV.